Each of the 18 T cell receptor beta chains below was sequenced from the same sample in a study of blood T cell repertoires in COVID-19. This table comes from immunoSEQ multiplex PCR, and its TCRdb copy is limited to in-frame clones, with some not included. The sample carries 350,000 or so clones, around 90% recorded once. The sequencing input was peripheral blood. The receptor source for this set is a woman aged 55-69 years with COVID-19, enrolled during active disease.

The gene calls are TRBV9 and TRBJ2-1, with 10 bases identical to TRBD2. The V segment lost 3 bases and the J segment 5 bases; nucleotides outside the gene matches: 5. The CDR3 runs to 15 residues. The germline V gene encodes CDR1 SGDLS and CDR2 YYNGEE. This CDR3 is CASSDSSGGDNEQFF. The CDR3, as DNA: TGTGCCAGCAGCGATTCTAGCGGGGGTGACAATGAGCAGTTCTTC.

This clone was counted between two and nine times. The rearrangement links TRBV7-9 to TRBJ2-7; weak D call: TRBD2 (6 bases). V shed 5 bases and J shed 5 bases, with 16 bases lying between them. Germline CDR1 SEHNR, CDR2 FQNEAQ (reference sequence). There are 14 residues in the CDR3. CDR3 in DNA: TGTGCCAGCAGCCGCGCGGGACCCAGCGACGAGCAGTACTTC. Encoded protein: CASSRAGPSDEQYF.

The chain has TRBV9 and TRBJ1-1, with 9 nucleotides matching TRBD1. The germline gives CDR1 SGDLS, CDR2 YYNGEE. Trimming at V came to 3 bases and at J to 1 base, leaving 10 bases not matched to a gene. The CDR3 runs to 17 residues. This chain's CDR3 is CASSAHLGTGRNTEAFF. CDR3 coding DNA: TGTGCCAGCAGCGCCCACCTCGGGACAGGGAGGAACACTGAAGCTTTCTTT.

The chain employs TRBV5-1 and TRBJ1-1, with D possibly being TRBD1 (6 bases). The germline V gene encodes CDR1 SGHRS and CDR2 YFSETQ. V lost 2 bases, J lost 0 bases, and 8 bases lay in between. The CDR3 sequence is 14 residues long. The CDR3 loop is CASSFGQLNTEAFF. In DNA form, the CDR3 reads TGCGCCAGCAGCTTCGGACAGCTGAACACTGAAGCTTTCTTT. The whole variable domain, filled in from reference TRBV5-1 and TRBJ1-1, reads KAGVTQTPRYLIKTRGQQVTLSCSPISGHRSVSWYQQTPGQGLQFLFEYFSETQRNKGNFPGRFSGRQFSNSRSEMNVSTLELGDSALYLCASSFGQLNTEAFFGQGTRLTVV.

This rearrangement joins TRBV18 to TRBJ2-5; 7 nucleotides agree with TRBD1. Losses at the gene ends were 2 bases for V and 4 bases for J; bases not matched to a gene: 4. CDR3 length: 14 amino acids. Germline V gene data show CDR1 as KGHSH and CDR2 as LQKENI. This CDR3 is CASSPSRTGETQYF. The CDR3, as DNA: TGTGCCAGCTCACCATCCCGGACAGGAGAGACCCAGTACTTC.

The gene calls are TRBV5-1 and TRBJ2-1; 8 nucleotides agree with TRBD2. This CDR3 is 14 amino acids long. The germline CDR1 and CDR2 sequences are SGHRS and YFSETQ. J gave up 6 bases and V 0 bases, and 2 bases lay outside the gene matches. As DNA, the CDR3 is TGCGCCAGCAGCTTGGAGGGACTAGTCAATGAGCAGTTCTTC. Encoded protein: CASSLEGLVNEQFF.

The CDR3 nucleotides are TGTGCCAGCAGCCCCAGTTACGCGGTAAATGAGCAGTTCTTC. It codes for CASSPSYAVNEQFF. The V gene is TRBV5-4, the J gene TRBJ2-1, with D unresolved. V was pared by 4 bases and J by 7 bases, with 15 bases between. The germline V gene has CDR1 SGHNT and CDR2 YYREEE (reference sequence). The CDR3 is made up of 14 amino acids.

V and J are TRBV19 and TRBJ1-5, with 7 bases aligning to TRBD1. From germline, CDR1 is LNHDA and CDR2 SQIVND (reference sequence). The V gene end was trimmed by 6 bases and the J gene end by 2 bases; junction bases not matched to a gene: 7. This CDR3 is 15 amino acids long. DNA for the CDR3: TGTGCCAGTAGAGACAGGGTTAATGGCAATCAGCCCCAGCATTTT. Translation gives CASRDRVNGNQPQHF.

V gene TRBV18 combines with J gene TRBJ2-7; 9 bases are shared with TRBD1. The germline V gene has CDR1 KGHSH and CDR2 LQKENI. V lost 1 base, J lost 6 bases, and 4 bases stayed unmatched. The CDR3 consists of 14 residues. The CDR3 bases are TGTGCCAGCTCACCACTCGACAGGGGGTTCGAGCAGTACTTC. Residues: CASSPLDRGFEQYF.

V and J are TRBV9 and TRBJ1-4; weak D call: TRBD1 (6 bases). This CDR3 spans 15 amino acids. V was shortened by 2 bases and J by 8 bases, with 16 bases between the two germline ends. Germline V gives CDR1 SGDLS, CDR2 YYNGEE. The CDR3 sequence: CASSVGQGQWEKLFF. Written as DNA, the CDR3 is TGTGCCAGCAGCGTTGGCCAGGGGCAATGGGAAAAACTGTTTTTT.

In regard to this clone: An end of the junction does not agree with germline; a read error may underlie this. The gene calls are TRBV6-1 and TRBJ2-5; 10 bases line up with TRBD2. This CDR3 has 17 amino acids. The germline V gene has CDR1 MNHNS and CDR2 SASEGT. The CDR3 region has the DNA TGTGCCAGCAGGGAAGGAGGGCTAGCGGGGGTACAAGAGACCCAGTACTTC. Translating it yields CASREGGLAGVQETQYF.

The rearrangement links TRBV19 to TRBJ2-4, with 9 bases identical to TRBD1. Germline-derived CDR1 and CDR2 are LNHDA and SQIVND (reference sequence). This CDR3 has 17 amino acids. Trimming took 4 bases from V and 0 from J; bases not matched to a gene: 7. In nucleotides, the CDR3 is TGTGCCAGTAGTACCGGGACAGGGTATCTAGCCAAAAACATTCAGTACTTC. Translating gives CASSTGTGYLAKNIQYF.

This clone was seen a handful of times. CDR3 nucleotides: TGTGCCAGCAGCTTAGAAGCTTATGGCTACACCTTC. It is translated as CASSLEAYGYTF. This chain connects TRBV7-8 to TRBJ1-2; D remains ambiguous. Germline V lookup: CDR1 SGHVS, CDR2 FQNEAQ. The CDR3 runs 12 residues. Trimming left V 1 base short and J 5 bases short, with 5 bases between.

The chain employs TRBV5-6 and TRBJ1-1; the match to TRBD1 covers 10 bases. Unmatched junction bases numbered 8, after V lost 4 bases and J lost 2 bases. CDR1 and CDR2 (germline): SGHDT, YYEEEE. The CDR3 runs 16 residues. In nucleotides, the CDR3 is TGTGCCAGCAGCGATCGGGACAGGGGACAAAACACTGAAGCTTTCTTT. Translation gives CASSDRDRGQNTEAFF.

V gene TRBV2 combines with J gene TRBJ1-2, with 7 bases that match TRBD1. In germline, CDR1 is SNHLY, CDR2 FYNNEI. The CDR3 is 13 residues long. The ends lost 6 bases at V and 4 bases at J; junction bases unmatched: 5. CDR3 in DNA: TGTGCCAGCAGAAGACAGGGTGGCTATGGCTACACCTTC. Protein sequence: CASRRQGGYGYTF.

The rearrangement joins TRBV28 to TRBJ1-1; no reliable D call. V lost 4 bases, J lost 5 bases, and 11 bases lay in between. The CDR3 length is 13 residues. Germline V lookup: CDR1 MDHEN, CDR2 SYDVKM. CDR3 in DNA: TGTGCCAGCAGTTGGGTCGAGGAGACTGAAGCTTTCTTT. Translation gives CASSWVEETEAFF.

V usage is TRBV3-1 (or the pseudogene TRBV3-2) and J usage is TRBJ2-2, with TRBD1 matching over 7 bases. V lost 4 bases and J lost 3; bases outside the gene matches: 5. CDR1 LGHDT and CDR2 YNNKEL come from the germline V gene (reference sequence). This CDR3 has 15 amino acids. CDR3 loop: CASSLRQGDTGELFF. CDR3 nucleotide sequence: TGTGCCAGCAGCCTTAGACAGGGTGACACCGGGGAGCTGTTTTTT.

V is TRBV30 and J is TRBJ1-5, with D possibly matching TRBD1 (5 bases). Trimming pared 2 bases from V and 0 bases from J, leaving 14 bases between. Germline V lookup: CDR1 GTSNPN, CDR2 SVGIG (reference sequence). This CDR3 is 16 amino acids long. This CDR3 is CAWSRSGVYSNQPQHF. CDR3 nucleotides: TGTGCCTGGAGTAGGTCGGGGGTCTATAGCAATCAGCCCCAGCATTTT.